This T cell receptor beta chain was recovered during a study of response to subunit inactivated influenza vaccine. Points from the study as a whole: Researchers suggested that each seasonal influenza vaccination recruits few new T cells.

TCRdb passed the RT-PCR reads through MiXCR, listing each CDR3 protein once. This sample has around 710,000 distinct CDR3 sequences, with 11% to 15% found just once. The V segment lost 5 bases and the J segment 4 bases; nucleotides outside the gene matches: 8. Germline V gene data show CDR1 as SGHTA and CDR2 as FQGNSA. CDR3 length equals 16 residues. Turning to this clonotype: What it binds is not known.

The chain uses TRBV7-2 and TRBJ2-2; 9 bases align to TRBD1. The source was PBMCs from blood, collected 14 to 15 days before vaccination. The clonotype originates from a man aged 50 to 60 who received an inactivated influenza vaccine. The CDR3 protein is CASSGGTGRGTGELFF. DNA for the CDR3: TGTGCCAGCAGCGGCGGGACAGGGCGCGGCACCGGGGAGCTGTTTTTT.